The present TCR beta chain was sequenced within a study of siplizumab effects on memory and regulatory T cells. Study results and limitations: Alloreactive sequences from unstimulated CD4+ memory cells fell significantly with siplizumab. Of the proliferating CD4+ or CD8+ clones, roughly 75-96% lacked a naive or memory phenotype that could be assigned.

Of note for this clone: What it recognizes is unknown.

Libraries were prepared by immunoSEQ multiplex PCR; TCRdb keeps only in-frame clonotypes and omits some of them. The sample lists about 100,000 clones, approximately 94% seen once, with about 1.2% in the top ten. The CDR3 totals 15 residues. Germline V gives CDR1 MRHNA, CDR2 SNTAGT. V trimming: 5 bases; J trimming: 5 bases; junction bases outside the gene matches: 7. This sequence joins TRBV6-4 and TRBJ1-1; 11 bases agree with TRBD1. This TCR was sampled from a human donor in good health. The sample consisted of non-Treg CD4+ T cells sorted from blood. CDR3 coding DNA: TGTGCCAGCAGTAGGACAGGGGGCGGTGGGACTGAAGCTTTCTTT. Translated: CASSRTGGGGTEAFF.